These T cell receptor beta chains were read from a single sample in a study of regulatory T cells in long-lasting Graves disease. In TCRdb, the multiplex PCR reads were re-called with MiXCR into one record per CDR3 protein. The sample has more than 450,000 distinct CDR3 sequences, around 12% seen once. The same sample was also studied in work on T cells in Graves' hyperthyroidism and ophthalmopathy.

The sample consisted of peripheral blood mononuclear cells (PBMCs), taken at new diagnosis, from a patient treated with antithyroid drugs. The receptors here all came from a woman aged 25 to 39 with Graves disease. The CDR3 runs from the conserved cysteine through the conserved F or W. A D gene is named only where the DNA matches it firmly. Size is omitted from some rows. Given values are once, few, many or a class for expanded clones.

cdr3_length j_call d_call v_call clone_size cdr3_nt cdr3_aa
14 TRBJ2-7 TRBD2 TRBV30 many TGTGCCTGGCGCCATGGGACTAGCGGGAGCTCGCAGTACTTC CAWRHGTSGSSQYF
14 TRBJ1-2 NA TRBV10-3 many TGTGCCATCACGGCAACTCCAAATCTTCGTGGCTACACCTTC CAITATPNLRGYTF
15 TRBJ2-6 TRBD1 TRBV19 NA TGTGCCAGTATGGGAGACAGGGCTGGGGCCAACGTCCTGACTTTC CASMGDRAGANVLTF
14 TRBJ2-7 NA TRBV7-2 few TGTGCCAGCAGCTTACCTCTCACCGGACACGAGCAGTACTTC CASSLPLTGHEQYF
12 TRBJ2-7 NA TRBV11-2 many TGTGCCAGCAGCTTAGTCGACTACGAGCAGTACTTC CASSLVDYEQYF
18 TRBJ2-1 TRBD2 TRBV10-3 many TGTGCCATCAGTGTAGGTCTAGCGGGTCCAAGCTCCTACAATGAGCAGTTCTTC CAISVGLAGPSSYNEQFF
14 TRBJ2-1 NA TRBV5-1 few TGCGCCAGCAGCGACCACAGGGTTTTCGATGAGCAGTTCTTC CASSDHRVFDEQFF
15 TRBJ1-5 NA TRBV15 many TGTGCCACCAGCAGAGGAGGGCAACTCCGGGAGCCCCAGCATTTT CATSRGGQLREPQHF
12 TRBJ2-1 NA TRBV7-8 many TGTGCCAGCAGCTTAGTGCGTCATGAGCAGTTCTTC CASSLVRHEQFF
12 TRBJ2-7 TRBD2 TRBV20-1 NA TGCAGTTCTAGCGGGTCAGCCTACGAGCAGTACTTC CSSSGSAYEQYF
15 TRBJ2-1 TRBD2 TRBV30 many TGTGCCTGGAGTCCAGGGACTAGCTCGTACAATGAGCAGTTCTTC CAWSPGTSSYNEQFF
13 TRBJ1-2 NA TRBV20-1 NA TGCAGTGCTAGGGACCGCCAAAACTATGGCTACACCTTC CSARDRQNYGYTF
13 TRBJ2-7 NA TRBV5-1 NA TGCGCCAGCGGCATGAGGGGGGGTGACGAGCAGTACTTC CASGMRGGDEQYF
17 TRBJ2-7 NA TRBV20-1 many TGCAGTGCTAGAGTGCCTCCGGGAAGCGGTGGGCCCTACGAGCAGTACTTC CSARVPPGSGGPYEQYF
14 TRBJ1-1 TRBD1 TRBV20-1 NA TGCAGTGCTAGAGTGGGGACAGGGGACACTGAAGCTTTCTTT CSARVGTGDTEAFF
14 TRBJ2-7 NA TRBV29-1 many TGCAGCGTTGTAACTGTCCTAAGCTCCTACGAGCAGTACTTC CSVVTVLSSYEQYF
18 TRBJ1-1 NA TRBV6-5 many TGTGCCAGCAGTTATTCGATCGGGCCGGGACGGACGAACACTGAAGCTTTCTTT CASSYSIGPGRTNTEAFF
12 TRBJ2-1 NA TRBV3-1 many TGTGCCAGCAGCCAAATTTCCTACCACGTAGTCTTC CASSQISYHVVF
16 TRBJ1-3 NA TRBV7-2 many TGTGCCAGCAGCTTTGGGCCGGGACAATCAGGAAACACCATATATTTT CASSFGPGQSGNTIYF
17 TRBJ2-1 TRBD2 TRBV12-5 many TGTGCTAGTGGTTTGGTCCTAGCGGGAGGGCCGAACAATGAGCAGTTCTTC CASGLVLAGGPNNEQFF
15 TRBJ2-3 TRBD2 TRBV27 many TGTGCCAGCAGTTTAGCACTAGCGGGGACAGATACGCAGTATTTT CASSLALAGTDTQYF
16 TRBJ2-1 NA TRBV7-8 many TGTGCCAGCAGCTCCCACCTTGCGGGAACTATGGGTGAGCAGTTCTTC CASSSHLAGTMGEQFF
14 TRBJ2-2 TRBD1 TRBV6-1 many TGTGCCAGCAGAGGGACAGGCCACACCGGGGAGCTGTTTTTT CASRGTGHTGELFF
13 TRBJ1-3 TRBD1 TRBV11-2 many TGTGCCAGCAGCCACGACAGGGAGAACACCATATATTTT CASSHDRENTIYF
11 TRBJ2-5 TRBD1 TRBV30 many TGTGCCGGGGCAGGGGGAGAGACCCAGTACTTC CAGAGGETQYF
18 TRBJ2-2 TRBD2 TRBV27 few TGTGCCAGCAGTGCTAGACTAGCGGGAGAAACGAACACCGGGGAGCTGTTTTTT CASSARLAGETNTGELFF
15 TRBJ2-1 TRBD2 TRBV20-1 NA TGCAGTGCTGAAGACCCGGGACTAGGTTACAATGAGCAGTTCTTC CSAEDPGLGYNEQFF
15 TRBJ1-1 NA TRBV5-1 many TGCGCCAGCAGCAGATACCGGGACACCTACACTGAAGCTTTCTTT CASSRYRDTYTEAFF
12 TRBJ1-2 NA TRBV30 many TGTGCCTGGAGTGCTGGGGGGGGCGGCTACACCTTC CAWSAGGGGYTF
15 TRBJ2-3 TRBD2 TRBV6-2/TRBV6-3 NA TGTGCCAGCAGTTACGGGCGGGGGAACACAGATACGCAGTATTTT CASSYGRGNTDTQYF
12 TRBJ2-7 NA TRBV7-9 many TGTGCCAGCAGCTCGCCTACGGGCGAGCAGTACTTC CASSSPTGEQYF
13 TRBJ2-7 TRBD1 TRBV5-1 many TGTGCCAGCAGTCGTACAGGGGCTTACGAGCAGTACTTC CASSRTGAYEQYF
14 TRBJ2-3 TRBD1 TRBV11-2 many TGTGCCAGCAGCTCACCGGGACAGGGGGATACGCAGTATTTT CASSSPGQGDTQYF